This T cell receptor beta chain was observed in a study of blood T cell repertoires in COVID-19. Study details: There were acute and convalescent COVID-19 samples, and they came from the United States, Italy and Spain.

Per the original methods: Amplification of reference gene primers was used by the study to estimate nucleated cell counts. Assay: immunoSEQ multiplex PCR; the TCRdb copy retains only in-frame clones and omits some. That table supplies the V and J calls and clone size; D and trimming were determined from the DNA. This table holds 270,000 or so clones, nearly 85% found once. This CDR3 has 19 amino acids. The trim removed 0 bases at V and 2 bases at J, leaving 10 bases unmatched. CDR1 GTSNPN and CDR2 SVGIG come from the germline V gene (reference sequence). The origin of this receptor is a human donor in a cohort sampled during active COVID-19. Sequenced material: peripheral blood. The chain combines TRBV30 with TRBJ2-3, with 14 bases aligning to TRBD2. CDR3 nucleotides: TGTGCCTGGAGTGTACATATCATGACTAGCGGGGGGGCCACAGATACGCAGTATTTT. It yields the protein CAWSVHIMTSGGATDTQYF.